A single T cell receptor beta chain is shown here with its context. No antigen is known for it. The sample holds no much larger clone one base away, and base qualities are not on file. The data derive from a study of blood T cell repertoires in COVID-19 (dated by TCRdb to 2020 to 2021). Concerning the study at large: Collaborator samples came from the United States, Italy and Spain and covered acute and convalescent phases of COVID-19. The samples were drawn from two sources: the first 160 participants of the ongoing ImmuneRACE study, and fewer than 1,500 subjects contributed by 6 global collaborators. Deeply sampled blood TCRbeta repertoires from subjects exposed to, actively infected with, or recovered from COVID-19 were included in the dataset. The sample metadata nearly always contained a de-identified subject ID, COVID-19 status, age in years and sex. The material from the prospective study consisted of cDNA or gDNA derived from T cells, B-cell-depleted T cells, or PBMCs. Where available, HLA class I and class II types were obtained from metadata supplied by the sample provider rather than from assay-based typing. A freely available public database, intended as a resource for researchers studying the immune response to SARS-CoV-2, is where the repertoires were released.

Clipping removes 4 bases from V and 6 bases from J, with 5 as the unmatched junction base count. CDR1 and CDR2 are read off the germline V gene as MDHEN and SYDVKM. Reading from cysteine to phenylalanine, the CDR3 counts 16 amino acids. This entry keeps only the CDR3 DNA: 48 bases, framed from base 1. The immunoSEQ Assay, a bias-controlled multiplex PCR, was used to amplify TCRbeta CDR3 regions from genomic DNA. The authors processed their data as follows. Nucleated cell counts per sample were estimated from amplification of reference gene primers within the assay. Sequence reads were collapsed and filtered to measure the absolute abundance of every unique TCRbeta CDR3 rearrangement. For each sample, productive Simpson clonality was calculated as the square root of Simpson's diversity index over productive rearrangements. TCRdb holds this immuneACCESS table with in-frame rearrangements only. Some clones are missing; in checked studies, unresolved V genes explain under half, and the rest has no known cause. V and J calls and clone size follow that table, whereas D and trimming were derived from the DNA. This sample lists some 200,000 clones; roughly 89% were detected once. About 1% of the sample belongs to the ten largest clones.

The paper's findings and limits, for the study overall: Clinical and demographic metadata were provided uncurated, with the amount varying by source and participant.

Samples from volunteer blood donors who had recovered from COVID-19 were contributed by a second Seattle source. Each collaborating institution followed its own protocols to collect whole blood in K2EDTA tubes. Collaborator samples were shipped for TCRbeta analysis as frozen whole blood, isolated PBMCs, or DNA extracted from either sample type. The rearrangement combines TRBV28 with TRBJ2-2; a stretch of 13 junction bases matches TRBD2. This receptor was taken from a woman aged 18-29 years who had recovered from COVID-19. Sequenced sample: peripheral blood. The base sequence is TGTGCCAGCAGTTCCCGGACTAGCGGGAGCCCCGGGGAGCTGTTTTTT. Its translation is CASSSRTSGSPGELFF. When the CDR3 is completed using the reference TRBV28 and TRBJ2-2 genes on either side, the full variable domain is DVKVTQSSRYLVKRTGEKVFLECVQDMDHENMFWYRQDPGLGLRLIYFSYDVKMKEKGDIPEGYSVSREKKERFSLILESASTNQTSMYLCASSSRTSGSPGELFFGEGSRLTVL.